This TCR beta chain was profiled in a study of T cell responses to AZD1222 COVID-19 vaccine. V trimming: 2 bases; J trimming: 5 bases; junction bases outside the gene matches: 6. The CDR3 runs to 15 residues. Germline assignment: CDR1 SGDLS and CDR2 YYNGEE. Sequenced by immunoSEQ multiplex PCR; TCRdb stores in-frame clones only, minus some. This table holds 120,000 to 150,000 clones, about 86% found once. As to this clone: Its target is unknown.

Study-wide results and limits: Vaccine-associated CD4 TCRs spanned spike, dominant at 160-218 and 743-854. Most donors were white British and more were female, and clonal diversity was possibly underestimated.

Samples with a second dose at about 4 or about 12 weeks were pooled together. This receptor was obtained from an adult who received the AZD1222 COVID-19 vaccine. Sequences were derived from peripheral blood, sampled 28 days after the second AZD1222 dose. The chain recombines TRBV9 with TRBJ2-3, with TRBD2 matching over 9 bases. In nucleotides, the CDR3 is TGTGCCAGCAGCGTGGGCGGGGGGGCTAGAGATACGCAGTATTTT. This gives the protein CASSVGGGARDTQYF.